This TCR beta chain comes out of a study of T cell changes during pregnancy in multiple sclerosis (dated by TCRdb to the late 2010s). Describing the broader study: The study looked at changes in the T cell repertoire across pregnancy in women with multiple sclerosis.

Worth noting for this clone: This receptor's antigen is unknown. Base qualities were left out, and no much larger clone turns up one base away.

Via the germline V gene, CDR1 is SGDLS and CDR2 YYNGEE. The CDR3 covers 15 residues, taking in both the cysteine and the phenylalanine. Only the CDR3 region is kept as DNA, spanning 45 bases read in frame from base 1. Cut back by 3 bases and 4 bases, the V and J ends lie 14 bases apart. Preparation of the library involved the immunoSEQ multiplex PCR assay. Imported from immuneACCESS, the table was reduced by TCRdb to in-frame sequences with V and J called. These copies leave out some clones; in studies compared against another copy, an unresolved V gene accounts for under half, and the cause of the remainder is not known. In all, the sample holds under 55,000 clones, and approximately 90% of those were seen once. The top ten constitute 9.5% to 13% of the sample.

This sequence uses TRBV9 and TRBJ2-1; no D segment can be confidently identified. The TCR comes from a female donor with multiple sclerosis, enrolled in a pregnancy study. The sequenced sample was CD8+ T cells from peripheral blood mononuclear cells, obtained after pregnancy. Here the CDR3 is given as CASSEAESLYNEQFF. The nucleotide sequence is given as TGTGCCAGCAGCGAGGCGGAAAGCTTATACAATGAGCAGTTCTTC.